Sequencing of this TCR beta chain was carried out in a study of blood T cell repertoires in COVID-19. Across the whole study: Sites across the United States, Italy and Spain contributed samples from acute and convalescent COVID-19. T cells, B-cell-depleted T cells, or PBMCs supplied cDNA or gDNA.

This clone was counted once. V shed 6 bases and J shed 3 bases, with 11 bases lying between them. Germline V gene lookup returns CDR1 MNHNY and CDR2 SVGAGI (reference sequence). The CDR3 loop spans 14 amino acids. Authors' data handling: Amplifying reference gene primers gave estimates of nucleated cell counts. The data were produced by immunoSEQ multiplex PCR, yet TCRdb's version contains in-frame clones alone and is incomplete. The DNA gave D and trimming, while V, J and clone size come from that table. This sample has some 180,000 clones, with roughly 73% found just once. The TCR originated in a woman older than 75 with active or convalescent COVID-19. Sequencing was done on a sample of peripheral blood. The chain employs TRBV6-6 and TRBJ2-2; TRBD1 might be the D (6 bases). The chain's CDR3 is CASRQGQHTGELFF. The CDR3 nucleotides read TGTGCCAGCAGGCAAGGACAGCACACCGGGGAGCTGTTTTTT.